The 21 T cell receptor beta chains below come from one sample, sequenced in a study of cytomegalovirus exposure and HLA in healthy donors. 60 Vbeta and 13 Jbeta primers were used in PCR. Generated by immunoSEQ multiplex PCR, the TCRdb table keeps only in-frame clones and is missing some. The sample records under 200,000 clones, 82% being singletons. Sequenced material: PBMCs. Receptors were obtained from a girl aged 10 to 17 in good health and CMV-seropositive.

Here the CDR3 DNA reads TGCGCCAGCAGCCAAGACGACAGCTCCTACGAGCAGTACTTC. Encoded protein: CASSQDDSSYEQYF. The chain employs TRBV4-3 and TRBJ2-7; maybe TRBD1 (5 bases). The CDR3 extends over 14 amino acids. Per germline, CDR1 LGHNA and CDR2 YSLEER. The ends were cut back, 0 bases at V and 0 bases at J, with 6 bases in the middle.

J is TRBJ2-7 and V is TRBV19, with TRBD2 matching 15 bases. The V and J ends lost 9 bases and 5 bases, in that order; junction bases with no gene match: 5. This CDR3 region has 14 residues. CDR1 is LNHDA and CDR2 is SQIVND in the germline V gene (reference sequence). CDR3 loop: CASRGLAGGDEQYF. CDR3 coding DNA: TGTGCCAGCCGGGGACTAGCGGGAGGAGACGAGCAGTACTTC.

This clone appeared a few times. The DNA of the CDR3 is TGTGCCATCAGTGAGGTACGAGGTACAGATACGCAGTATTTT. This encodes CAISEVRGTDTQYF. This sequence joins TRBV10-3 and TRBJ2-3; D is undetermined. V was shortened by 2 bases and J by 3 bases, with 9 bases between the two germline ends. Germline V gene sequence: CDR1 ENHRY, CDR2 SYGVKD. The CDR3 has 14 amino acids.

The V gene is TRBV9, the J gene TRBJ2-3, with 10 nucleotides matching TRBD2. V was pared by 0 bases and J by 1 base, with 8 bases of the junction left unmatched. Germline CDR1 is SGDLS and CDR2 is YYNGEE. This CDR3 comprises 18 residues. The CDR3 DNA reads TGTGCCAGCAGCGTAGTGCCAGCGGGGGGGTTTGGCACAGATACGCAGTATTTT. Its protein is CASSVVPAGGFGTDTQYF.

The CDR3 protein is CASLTGLGHEQYF. The CDR3 nucleotides are TGTGCCAGCCTTACGGGACTGGGTCACGAGCAGTACTTC. The chain couples TRBV28 to TRBJ2-7; possible D gene TRBD2, 6 bases. The CDR3 covers 13 residues. Trimming cost V 8 bases and J 5 bases, with 16 bases left between them. The germline CDR1 and CDR2 sequences are MDHEN and SYDVKM.

The chain carries TRBV6-6 and TRBJ2-1; 9 bases agree with TRBD1. The germline V gene has CDR1 MNHNY and CDR2 SVGAGI (reference sequence). The CDR3 is 15 residues long. Trimming took 8 bases from V and 6 from J; bases not matched to a gene: 11. The CDR3 reads CASLDTGGSVNEQFF. In DNA, the CDR3 is TGTGCCAGCCTAGACACAGGGGGCTCGGTCAATGAGCAGTTCTTC.

In nucleotides, the CDR3 is TGTGCCAGCAGTGAACCCTACAGGGGCGGGAACGAAAAACTGTTTTTT. It codes for CASSEPYRGGNEKLFF. This rearrangement joins TRBV25-1 to TRBJ1-4; 7 bases line up with TRBD1. Germline lookup yields CDR1 MGHDK and CDR2 SYGVNS. V shed 2 bases, J shed 8 bases, and the junction held 11 bases outside the gene matches. The CDR3 loop spans 16 amino acids.

This CDR3 is CASSLFGMSNQPQHF. CDR3 in DNA: TGTGCCAGCAGTTTGTTCGGTATGAGCAATCAGCCCCAGCATTTT. This chain links TRBV28 with TRBJ1-5, with no clear D. The CDR3 runs to 15 residues. V lost 3 bases and J lost 1, with 10 bases in between. The V gene's germline CDR1 is MDHEN and CDR2 SYDVKM. The entire variable domain, with the rest obtained from reference TRBV28 and TRBJ1-5, is as follows: DVKVTQSSRYLVKRTGEKVFLECVQDMDHENMFWYRQDPGLGLRLIYFSYDVKMKEKGDIPEGYSVSREKKERFSLILESASTNQTSMYLCASSLFGMSNQPQHFGDGTRLSIL.

This clone appeared a few times. V gene TRBV29-1 combines with J gene TRBJ1-1; D call uncertain. V lost 1 base and J 1 base, leaving 13 bases between the germline ends. This CDR3 has 15 amino acids. CDR1 is SQVTM and CDR2 is ANQGSEA in the germline V gene. The CDR3 DNA is TGCAGCGTTGAAGGGACTCCCGTGGGGAACACTGAAGCTTTCTTT. Amino acid sequence: CSVEGTPVGNTEAFF.

The chain joins TRBV28 to TRBJ1-3; 9 bases agree with TRBD1. Germline V gene sequence: CDR1 MDHEN, CDR2 SYDVKM. CDR3 length equals 15 residues. The V segment lost 5 bases and the J segment 4 bases; nucleotides outside the gene matches: 6. CDR3 bases: TGTGCCAGCAGTGTCGCCGGGACAGGGGGAAACACCATATATTTT. Protein: CASSVAGTGGNTIYF. Full variable domain (rest looked up from reference TRBV28 and TRBJ1-3): DVKVTQSSRYLVKRTGEKVFLECVQDMDHENMFWYRQDPGLGLRLIYFSYDVKMKEKGDIPEGYSVSREKKERFSLILESASTNQTSMYLCASSVAGTGGNTIYFGEGSWLTVV.

With regard to this clone: Other DNA variants within this sample encode the same CDR3. The V call is TRBV5-6, the J call TRBJ2-1; 9 bases agree with TRBD1. V lost 0 bases, J lost 11 bases, and 9 bases stayed unmatched. The germline V gene has CDR1 SGHDT and CDR2 YYEEEE. CDR3 length: 15 amino acids. For the CDR3, the DNA is TGTGCCAGCAGCTTGGGATACCGGGACAGGGAGAAGCAGTTCTTC. Encoded protein: CASSLGYRDREKQFF.

The genes are TRBV5-1 and TRBJ2-1; no clear D gene. Trimming left V 6 bases short and J 0 bases short, with 10 bases between. Germline CDR1 reads SGHRS; CDR2 reads YFSETQ. The CDR3 consists of 14 residues. CDR3 in amino acids: CASNKESSYNEQFF. CDR3 in DNA: TGCGCCAGCAATAAGGAGAGCTCCTACAATGAGCAGTTCTTC.

As to this clone: Its ends do not fully match the called genes, so a read error is possible. The genes are TRBV7-9 and TRBJ1-1; D is perhaps TRBD1 (6 bases). Per the germline V gene, CDR1 is SEHNR and CDR2 is FQNEAQ (reference sequence). The CDR3 extends over 12 amino acids. CDR3 nucleotides: TGTTCCAGCAGCTCAGGGGATCCTGAAGCTTTCTTT. Amino acid sequence: CSSSSGDPEAFF.

The chain carries TRBV28 and TRBJ2-5; 7 nucleotides line up with TRBD2. Looked up from germline, CDR1 is MDHEN and CDR2 is SYDVKM. V dropped 5 bases and J dropped 3; count of bases not matched to a gene: 12. The CDR3 loop spans 16 amino acids. CDR3: CASSGSSGPNEETQYF. As DNA, the CDR3 is TGTGCCAGCAGTGGATCTAGCGGACCGAATGAAGAGACCCAGTACTTC.

The V gene is TRBV7-6, the J gene TRBJ2-7; 10 nucleotides line up with TRBD2. J gave up 0 bases and V 5 bases, and 10 bases lay outside the gene matches. Germline V gene lookup returns CDR1 SGHVS and CDR2 FNYEAQ. This CDR3 spans 17 amino acids. CDR3 in amino acids: CASSPGLAVISSYEQYF. DNA of the CDR3: TGTGCCAGCAGCCCTGGACTAGCGGTAATAAGCTCCTACGAGCAGTACTTC.

V is TRBV10-1 and J is TRBJ2-1; 9 bases match TRBD2. Trimming took 0 bases from V and 8 from J; bases not matched to a gene: 8. The CDR3 sequence is 16 residues long. Germline CDR1 and CDR2: WNHNN and SYGVQD (reference sequence). CDR3 coding DNA: TGCGCCAGCAGTGAGTCGTTGGCTAGCGGGATCTATGAGCAGTTCTTC. It translates to CASSESLASGIYEQFF.

This rearrangement joins TRBV29-1 to TRBJ2-5; TRBD2 matches 16 bases. The germline CDR1 and CDR2 sequences are SQVTM and ANQGSEA. The V and J ends lost 3 bases and 1 base, in that order; junction bases with no gene match: 5. CDR3 length: 17 amino acids. The CDR3 spells CSVEGLAGGPPQETQYF. The CDR3 nucleotides read TGCAGCGTTGAGGGACTAGCGGGAGGGCCCCCCCAAGAGACCCAGTACTTC.

This CDR3 reads CASTQTLNTEAFF. DNA for the CDR3: TGTGCCAGCACCCAAACACTGAACACTGAAGCTTTCTTT. V usage is TRBV7-9 and J usage is TRBJ1-1; D gene uncertain. The germline V gene has CDR1 SEHNR and CDR2 FQNEAQ (reference sequence). CDR3 length: 13 residues. V lost 7 bases and J 0 bases, leaving 9 bases between the germline ends.

The CDR3 region is CASSVQGREGSEKLFF. DNA of the CDR3: TGTGCCAGCAGTGTCCAGGGGAGAGAAGGAAGTGAAAAACTGTTTTTT. The chain uses TRBV6-1 and TRBJ1-4; possibly TRBD1 for D (6 bases). V lost 4 bases to trimming and J lost 7 bases, with 19 bases between them. The CDR3 is made up of 16 amino acids. Germline V gives CDR1 MNHNS, CDR2 SASEGT.

The rearrangement joins TRBV6-4 to TRBJ2-3; TRBD2 agrees at 8 bases. The CDR3 consists of 14 residues. Germline V gene lookup returns CDR1 MRHNA and CDR2 SNTAGT. V was pared by 4 bases and J by 2 bases, with 2 bases of the junction left unmatched. This CDR3 reads CASSAGGPTDTQYF. DNA of the CDR3: TGTGCCAGCAGTGCGGGAGGGCCCACAGATACGCAGTATTTT.

J is TRBJ2-7 and V is TRBV19; 9 positions agree with TRBD1. CDR1 and CDR2 (germline): LNHDA, SQIVND (reference sequence). The CDR3 is made up of 15 amino acids. V was clipped by 4 bases and J by 0 bases; unmatched bases: 4. The CDR3 spells CASSTGQGLSYEQYF. Written as DNA, the CDR3 is TGTGCCAGTAGTACCGGACAGGGGCTCTCCTACGAGCAGTACTTC.